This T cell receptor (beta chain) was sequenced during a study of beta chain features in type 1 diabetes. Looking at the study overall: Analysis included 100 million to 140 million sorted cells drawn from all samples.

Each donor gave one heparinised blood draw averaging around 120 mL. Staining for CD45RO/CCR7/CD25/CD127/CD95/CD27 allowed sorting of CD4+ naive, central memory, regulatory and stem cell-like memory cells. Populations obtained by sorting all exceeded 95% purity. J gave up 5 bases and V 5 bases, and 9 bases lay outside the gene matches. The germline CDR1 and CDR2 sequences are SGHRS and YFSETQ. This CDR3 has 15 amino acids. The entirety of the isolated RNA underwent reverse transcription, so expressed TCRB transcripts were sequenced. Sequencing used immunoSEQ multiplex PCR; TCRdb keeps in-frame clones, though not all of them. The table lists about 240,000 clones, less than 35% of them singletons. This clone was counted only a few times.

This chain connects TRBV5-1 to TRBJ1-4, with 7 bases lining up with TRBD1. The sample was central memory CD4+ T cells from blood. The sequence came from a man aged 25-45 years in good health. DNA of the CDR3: TGCGCCAGCAGTTCTCGGACAGGAGGGAATGAAAAACTGTTTTTT. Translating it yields CASSSRTGGNEKLFF.